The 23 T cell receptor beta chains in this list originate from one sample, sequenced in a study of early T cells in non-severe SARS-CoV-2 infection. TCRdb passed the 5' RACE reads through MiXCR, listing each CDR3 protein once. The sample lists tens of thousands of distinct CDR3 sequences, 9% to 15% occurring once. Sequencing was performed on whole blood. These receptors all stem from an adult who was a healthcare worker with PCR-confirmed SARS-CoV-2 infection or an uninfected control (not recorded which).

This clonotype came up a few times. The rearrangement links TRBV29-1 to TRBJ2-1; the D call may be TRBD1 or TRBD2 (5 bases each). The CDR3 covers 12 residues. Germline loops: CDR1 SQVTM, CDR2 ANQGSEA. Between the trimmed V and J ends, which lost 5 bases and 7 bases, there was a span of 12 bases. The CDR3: CSVLGTSNEQFF. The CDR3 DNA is TGCAGCGTTTTGGGGACCTCTAATGAGCAGTTCTTC.

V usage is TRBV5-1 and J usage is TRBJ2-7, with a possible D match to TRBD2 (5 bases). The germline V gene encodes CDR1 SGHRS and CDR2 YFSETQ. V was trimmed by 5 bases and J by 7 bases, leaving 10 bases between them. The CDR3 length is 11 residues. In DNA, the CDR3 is TGCGCCAGCAGAGATGCGGGTGAGCAGTACTTC. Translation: CASRDAGEQYF.

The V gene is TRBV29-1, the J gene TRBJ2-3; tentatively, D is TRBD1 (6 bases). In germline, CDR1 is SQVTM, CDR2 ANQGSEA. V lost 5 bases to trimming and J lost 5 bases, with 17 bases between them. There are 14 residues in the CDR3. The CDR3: CSVRPWQGRDTQYF. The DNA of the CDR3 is TGCAGCGTTCGCCCTTGGCAGGGGAGAGATACGCAGTATTTT.

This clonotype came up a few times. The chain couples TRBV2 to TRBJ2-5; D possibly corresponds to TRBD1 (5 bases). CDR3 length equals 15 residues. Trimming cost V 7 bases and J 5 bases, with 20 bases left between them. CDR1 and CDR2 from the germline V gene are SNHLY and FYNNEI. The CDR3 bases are TGTGCCAGCAACCAGGGCTCTTCCTTTCAGGAGACCCAGTACTTC. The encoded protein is CASNQGSSFQETQYF.

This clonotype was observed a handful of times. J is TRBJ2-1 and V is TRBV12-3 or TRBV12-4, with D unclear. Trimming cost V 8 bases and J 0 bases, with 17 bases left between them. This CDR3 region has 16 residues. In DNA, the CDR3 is TGTGCCAGCCGGCGAGTGGGCGGAGTCTCCTACAATGAGCAGTTCTTC. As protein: CASRRVGGVSYNEQFF.

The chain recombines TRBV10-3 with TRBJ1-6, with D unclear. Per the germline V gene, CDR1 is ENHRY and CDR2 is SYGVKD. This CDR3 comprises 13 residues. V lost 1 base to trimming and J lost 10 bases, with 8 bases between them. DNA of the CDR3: TGTGCCATCAGTGAGTTAGGAGAATCACCCCTCCACTTT. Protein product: CAISELGESPLHF.

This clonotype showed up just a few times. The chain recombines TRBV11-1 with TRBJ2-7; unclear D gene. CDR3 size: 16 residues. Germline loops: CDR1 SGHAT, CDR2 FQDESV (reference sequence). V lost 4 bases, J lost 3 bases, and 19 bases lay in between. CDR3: CASSSETTSWRYEQYF. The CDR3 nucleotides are TGTGCCAGCAGCTCGGAAACTACCTCGTGGCGCTACGAGCAGTACTTC.

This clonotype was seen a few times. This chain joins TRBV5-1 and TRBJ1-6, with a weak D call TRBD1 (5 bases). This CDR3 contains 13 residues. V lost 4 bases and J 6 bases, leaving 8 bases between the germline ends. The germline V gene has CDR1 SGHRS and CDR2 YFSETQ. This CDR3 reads CASSGDSNSPLHF. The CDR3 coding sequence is TGCGCCAGCAGCGGTGACAGTAATTCACCCCTCCACTTT. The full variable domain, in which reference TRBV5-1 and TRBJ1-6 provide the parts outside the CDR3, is KAGVTQTPRYLIKTRGQQVTLSCSPISGHRSVSWYQQTPGQGLQFLFEYFSETQRNKGNFPGRFSGRQFSNSRSEMNVSTLELGDSALYLCASSGDSNSPLHFGNGTRLTVT.

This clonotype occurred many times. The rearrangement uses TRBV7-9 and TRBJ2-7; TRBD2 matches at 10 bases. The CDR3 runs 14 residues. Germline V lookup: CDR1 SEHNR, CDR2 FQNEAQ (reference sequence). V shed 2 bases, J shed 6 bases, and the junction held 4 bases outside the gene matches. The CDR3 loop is CASSLLAGAGEQYF. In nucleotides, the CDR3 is TGTGCCAGCAGCTTACTAGCGGGAGCGGGCGAGCAGTACTTC.

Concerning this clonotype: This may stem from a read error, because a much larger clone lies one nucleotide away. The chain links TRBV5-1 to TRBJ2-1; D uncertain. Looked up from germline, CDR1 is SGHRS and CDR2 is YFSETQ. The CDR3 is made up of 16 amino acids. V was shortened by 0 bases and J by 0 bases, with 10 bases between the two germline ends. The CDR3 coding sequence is TGCGCCAGCAGCTTGGCCAGCCGGAGCTCCTACAATGAGCAGTTCTTC. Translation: CASSLASRSSYNEQFF. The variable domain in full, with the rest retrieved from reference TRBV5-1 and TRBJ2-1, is KAGVTQTPRYLIKTRGQQVTLSCSPISGHRSVSWYQQTPGQGLQFLFEYFSETQRNKGNFPGRFSGRQFSNSRSEMNVSTLELGDSALYLCASSLASRSSYNEQFFGPGTRLTVL.

The CDR3 loop reads CASSRRVAYRASNTEAFF. In DNA form, the CDR3 reads TGTGCCAGCTCTCGTAGGGTTGCGTATCGGGCCTCGAACACTGAAGCTTTCTTT. V is TRBV18 and J is TRBJ1-1; no firm D call. There are 18 residues in the CDR3. Trimming left V 6 bases short and J 1 base short, with 24 bases between. Germline loops: CDR1 KGHSH, CDR2 LQKENI.

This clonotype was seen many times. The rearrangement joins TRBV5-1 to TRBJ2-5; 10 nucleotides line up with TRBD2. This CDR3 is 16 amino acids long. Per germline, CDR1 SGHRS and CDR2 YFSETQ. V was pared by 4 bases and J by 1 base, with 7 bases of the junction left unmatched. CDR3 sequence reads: CASSPRLAGLQETQYF. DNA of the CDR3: TGCGCCAGCAGCCCCCGACTAGCGGGCCTCCAAGAGACCCAGTACTTC.

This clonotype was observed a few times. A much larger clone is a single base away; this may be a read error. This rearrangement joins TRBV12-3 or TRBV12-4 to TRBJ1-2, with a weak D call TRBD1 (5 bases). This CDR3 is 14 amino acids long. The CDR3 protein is CVSSKGPARYGYTF. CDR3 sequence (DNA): TGTGTCAGCAGTAAGGGGCCGGCGCGGTATGGCTACACCTTC.

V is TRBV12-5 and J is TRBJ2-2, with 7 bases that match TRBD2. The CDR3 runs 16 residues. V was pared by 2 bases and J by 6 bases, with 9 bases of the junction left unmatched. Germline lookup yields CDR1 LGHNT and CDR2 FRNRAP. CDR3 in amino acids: CASGLNGLVGPGELFF. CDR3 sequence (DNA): TGTGCTAGTGGTTTGAACGGACTAGTCGGCCCCGGGGAGCTGTTTTTT.

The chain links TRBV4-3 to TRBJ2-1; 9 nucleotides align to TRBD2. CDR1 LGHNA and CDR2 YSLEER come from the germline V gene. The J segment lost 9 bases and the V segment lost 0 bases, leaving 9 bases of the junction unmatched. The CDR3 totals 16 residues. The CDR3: CASSQDGLAGRGEQFF. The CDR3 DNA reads TGCGCCAGCAGCCAAGATGGGCTAGCGGGAAGGGGTGAGCAGTTCTTC.

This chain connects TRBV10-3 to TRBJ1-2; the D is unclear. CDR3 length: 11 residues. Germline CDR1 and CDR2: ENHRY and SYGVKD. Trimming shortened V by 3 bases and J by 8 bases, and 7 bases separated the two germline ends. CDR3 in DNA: TGTGCCATCAGTGAACGGAGGGGCTACACCTTC. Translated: CAISERRGYTF.

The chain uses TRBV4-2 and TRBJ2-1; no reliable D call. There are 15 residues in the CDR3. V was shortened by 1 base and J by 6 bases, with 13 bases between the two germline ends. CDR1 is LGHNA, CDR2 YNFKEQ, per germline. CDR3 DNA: TGTGCCAGCAGCCAAGTTGAACAAGTTTCCAATGAGCAGTTCTTC. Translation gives CASSQVEQVSNEQFF.

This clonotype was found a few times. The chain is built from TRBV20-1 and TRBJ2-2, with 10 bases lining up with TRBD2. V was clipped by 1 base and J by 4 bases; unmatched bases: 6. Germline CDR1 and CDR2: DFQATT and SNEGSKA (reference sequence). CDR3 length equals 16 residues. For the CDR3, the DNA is TGCAGTGCTAGAGGGCGGGGACTAGCGACCACCGGGGAGCTGTTTTTT. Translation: CSARGRGLATTGELFF.

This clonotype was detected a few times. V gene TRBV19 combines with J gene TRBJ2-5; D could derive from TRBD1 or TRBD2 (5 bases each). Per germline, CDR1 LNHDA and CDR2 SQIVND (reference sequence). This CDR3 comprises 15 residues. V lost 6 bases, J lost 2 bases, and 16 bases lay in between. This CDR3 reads CASSHRTLQQETQYF. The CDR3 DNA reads TGTGCCAGTAGCCACAGGACTCTACAACAAGAGACCCAGTACTTC.

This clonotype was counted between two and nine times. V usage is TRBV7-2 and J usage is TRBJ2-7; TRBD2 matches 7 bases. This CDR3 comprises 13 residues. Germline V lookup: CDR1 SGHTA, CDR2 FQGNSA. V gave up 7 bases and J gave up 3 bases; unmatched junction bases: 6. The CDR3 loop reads CASTKTGGYEQYF. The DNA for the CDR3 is TGTGCCAGCACTAAAACGGGAGGCTACGAGCAGTACTTC.

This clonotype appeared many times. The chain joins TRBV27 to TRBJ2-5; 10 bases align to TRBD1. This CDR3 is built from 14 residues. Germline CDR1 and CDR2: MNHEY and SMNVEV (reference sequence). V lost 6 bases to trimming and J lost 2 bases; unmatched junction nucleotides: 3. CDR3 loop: CASSRTGGQETQYF. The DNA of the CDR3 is TGTGCCAGCAGCCGGACAGGGGGTCAAGAGACCCAGTACTTC.

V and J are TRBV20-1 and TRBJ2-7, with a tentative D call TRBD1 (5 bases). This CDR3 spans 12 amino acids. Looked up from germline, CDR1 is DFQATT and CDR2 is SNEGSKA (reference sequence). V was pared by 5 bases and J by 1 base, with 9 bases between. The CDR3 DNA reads TGCAGTGCTTTGCAGGGATCCTACGAGCAGTACTTC. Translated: CSALQGSYEQYF.

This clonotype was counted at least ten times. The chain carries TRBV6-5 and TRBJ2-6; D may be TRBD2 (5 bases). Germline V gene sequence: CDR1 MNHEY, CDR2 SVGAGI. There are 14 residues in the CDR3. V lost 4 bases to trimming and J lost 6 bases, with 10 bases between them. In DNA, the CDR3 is TGTGCCAGCAGTTCCCCCCGGGAGGCCAACGTCCTGACTTTC. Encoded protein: CASSSPREANVLTF.